This T cell receptor beta chain came from a study of blood T cell repertoires in COVID-19. Overall study context: Acute and convalescent COVID-19 samples came from the United States, Italy and Spain. Nucleic acid was either cDNA or gDNA, and it came from T cells, B-cell-depleted T cells, or PBMCs.

The CDR3 totals 20 residues. With 1 base clipped from V and 0 bases from J, the junction kept 10 bases outside the gene matches. The germline gives CDR1 SGHTA, CDR2 FQGTGA. As processed by the authors: Amplification with reference gene primers provided the estimates of nucleated cell counts. Sequenced by immunoSEQ multiplex PCR; TCRdb stores in-frame clones only, minus some. The DNA gave D and trimming, while V, J and clone size come from that table. The data show 100,000 to 150,000 clones, under 85% seen once. The chain combines TRBV7-3 with TRBJ2-6, with 9 bases matching TRBD1. The sequence derives from a man between 35 and 55 years old with active or convalescent COVID-19. The sequenced sample was peripheral blood. The CDR3 nucleotides are TGTGCCAGCAGCTTAATATACGGCGGGACAGGGTTCTCTGGGGCCAACGTCCTGACTTTC. The encoded protein is CASSLIYGGTGFSGANVLTF.